This T cell receptor (beta chain) was recovered during a study of CD8 T cells in ankylosing spondylitis. Study-level findings and limits: Disease-linked clones were reportedly significantly enriched in matched ankylosing spondylitis synovial fluid.

Researchers built TCR beta libraries using quantitative 5'-RACE with molecular barcodes. TCRdb passed the 5' RACE reads through MiXCR, listing each CDR3 protein once. The data show under 200,000 distinct CDR3 sequences, with over 10% seen just once and approximately 11% held by the top ten. This clonotype was seen ten or more times. Antigen: not known. Looked up from germline, CDR1 is ENHRY and CDR2 is SYGVKD. This CDR3 has 14 residues. Trimming took off 2 bases at V and 8 bases at J, with 13 bases between the two ends. The chain joins TRBV10-3 to TRBJ2-1; D remains ambiguous. This receptor was obtained from a female donor with ankylosing spondylitis or in good health (not recorded which). The sample was blood, either unsorted or a sorted T cell fraction (not recorded which). The CDR3: CAISEGLETDEQFF. For the CDR3, the DNA is TGTGCCATCAGTGAGGGGTTAGAAACCGATGAGCAGTTCTTC.